This TCR beta chain was observed in a study of cytomegalovirus exposure and HLA in healthy donors (dated by TCRdb to about 2017). A note on the overall study: An earlier analysis of 587 of the donors reported about 300 Gb of sequence data and 95 million to 130 million unique TCR beta sequences obtained from about 179 million T cells. A separate validation cohort of approximately 120 different subjects was used in addition to the approximately 700-subject first cohort. The study used immunosequencing to profile the T cell repertoires of several hundred subjects and linked those repertoires to cytomegalovirus serostatus. The number of donors typed differed by locus, with about 629-640 for A, B, C, DRB1 and DQB1, about 500 for DQA1, about 610 for DPA1, and over 400 for DPB1. An earlier analysis of approximately 640 of the donors applied high-throughput TCR beta sequencing to assess whether each TCR beta V gene segment acted as functional or pseudogenic. On average, roughly 250,000 unique TCR beta nucleotide sequences were sequenced per donor among about 400 genotyped donors of the cohort, with around 19% of those sequences being non-productive. All discovery cohort repertoires had been generated using a single sequencing platform. Approximately 300 gigabases of sequencing data and around 85 million unique TCR sequences made up an early release that covered roughly 670 HLA-typed donors. The study was designed to test whether signatures of past pathogen exposure could be identified by cataloging public T cell receptors. Both class I and class II loci were covered by HLA typing, at four-digit resolution. In a later genetic analysis, genome-wide SNP genotypes for about three fifths of the roughly 670 donors were used, and that subset was treated as a discovery cohort. Rather than drawing on any new phenotypic data, the later analysis identified candidate immune exposures from TCR beta sequences and the way those sequences occurred across donors. In a later analysis, previously published TCR beta repertoires from 550 to 700 donors were re-analyzed and high-resolution HLA genotyping was added so that TCR occurrence patterns could be studied. To predict cytomegalovirus infection status, the study brought together high-throughput TCR immunosequencing, statistical association of individual TCRs with disease status, and machine learning. Donor age, sex, ethnicity and CMV serostatus were compiled together with the repertoire data. Among the approximately 400 genotyped donors, approximately 76% belonged to the genetic ancestry cluster associated with self-reported Caucasian donors. A handful of DR-DQ haplotypes were handled as single units for association and clustering because linkage in the cohort was strong.

Library construction relied on the immunoSEQ multiplex PCR assay. The multiplex PCR relied on a mix of 60 forward primers for TCR Vbeta segments and 13 reverse primers for TCR Jbeta segments. A multiplex PCR assay on genomic DNA amplified the CDR3 region of rearranged TCR beta genes. On the Illumina HiSeq System, the amplified TCR beta libraries were sequenced as 87-base-pair reads. Per the authors' processing: A later analysis counted 65 million to 90 million unique TCR beta chains across the approximately 700 repertoires, and some 12 million of these chains were shared by at least two donors. A nearest-neighbor algorithm error-corrected the raw reads and collapsed the reads into unique sequences, merging closely related sequences to remove PCR and sequencing errors. To assign V, D and J gene segments, CDR3 sequences were aligned to IMGT reference sequences. For a sequence to be retained, at least a six-nucleotide match to both a V gene segment and a J gene segment was required. A rearrangement counted as productive if the CDR3 had no stop codons and remained in frame with V and J, and every other rearrangement counted as non-productive. CDR3 was defined according to IMGT convention as the region running from the second conserved V-encoded cysteine to the conserved J-encoded phenylalanine. The earlier analysis of fewer than 700 of the donors excluded sequences that lacked an unambiguous match to a single V gene segment. In an earlier analysis of about 590 of the donors, a V segment was called functional when productive rearrangements were above 56.7%, and segregating when the standard deviation between donors exceeded 5%. A statistical classification framework was developed to diagnose cytomegalovirus status using the catalog of TCR beta chain sequences. In a later analysis, V and J genes were assigned by comparing TCR nucleotide sequences against IMGT/GENE-DB human TR gene sequences. In a later analysis, CDR3 sequences and most-parsimonious VDJ recombination scenarios were assigned using the TCRdist pipeline. A later analysis defined each TCR beta chain by its CDR3 amino acid sequence plus V-gene family, and excluded reads lacking a unique V-gene family. A later analysis removed 592 highly shared, low-generation-probability nucleotide sequences to deal with suspected cross-contamination and a sequencing artifact. A later analysis calculated a clonal expansion index for each public chain from normalized within-repertoire ranks of inferred template counts. A later analysis computed generation probabilities with a VDJ recombination model fitted to out-of-frame rearrangements, and checked the results against IGoR. In a later analysis, hypergeometric tests were used to score TCR-TCR, TCR-HLA and TCR-CMV co-occurrence, with a repertoire-size bias correction applied to TCR pairs. In a later analysis, false discovery rates were estimated by permuting HLA or CMV assignments 20 times. A later analysis grouped co-occurring TCRs with DBSCAN, adding TCRdist sequence similarity when clustering within HLA-allele-positive subsets. Co-occurrence clustering excluded repertoires with fewer than 30,000 or more than 120,000 public chains, plus five with anomalous nucleotide sharing. Drawn from immuneACCESS, this table holds only the in-frame rearrangements with V and J called that TCRdb kept. Clones are partly lost; checked studies trace under half to an unresolved V gene and leave the rest unexplained. Clonal size and the V and J genes are those of that table, whereas D and trimming came from the DNA. In all, the sample holds about 200,000 clones, and 70% to 80% of those were seen once. The ten biggest clones cover around 0.4% of the sample.

The cohort comprised 670 or so healthy bone marrow donors. Cohort members were all nominally healthy when sampled, although unrecorded immune exposures were likely present. The donor tested CMV seropositive and was one of the 289 seropositive cohort members. A peripheral blood sample was collected from each donor, and TCR beta sequencing was performed on peripheral blood mononuclear cells. The Qiagen DNeasy Blood Extraction Kit was used to extract genomic DNA from the blood cell samples. What the research found in general, with its limitations: According to a later analysis, most CMV-associated TCR beta chains appeared to be HLA-restricted, and the HLA associations seemed to be driven largely by CMV exposure. Because some donors lacked HLA typing at each locus, the association tests relied only on the typed subset. In a later analysis, TCR association rates were found to vary across HLA loci, with the most associated TCRs seen for DRB1 alleles and the fewest for HLA-C alleles. The classifier was reported to diagnose cytomegalovirus status with high specificity and sensitivity in both the original cohort and the validation cohort. A cluster of highly shared sequence variants was judged likely to represent a technical artifact of the sequencing pipeline. Most TCR sequences were seen in very few donors, while some public TCRs were found in many individuals. At a false discovery rate of 0.05, a later analysis linked around 15,000 TCR beta sequences to specific HLA alleles. Immune exposure information for the cohort was limited to CMV serostatus. A later genetic analysis associated a missense DCLRE1C variant with V-gene and J-gene trimming of TCR beta chains, and an independent cohort replicated the association. In an earlier analysis of approximately 600 of the donors, most TCR beta V segments were observed in productive rearrangements about 87% or about 30% of the time, broadly matching IMGT annotations. In the study, approximately 160 TCR beta chains were listed as associated with cytomegalovirus. Linkage disequilibrium might explain the correlated functional status among segregating V segments, but an unknown experimental factor could not be ruled out. Around 16 rarely observed V segments, including chromosome 9 orphons, were excluded from the earlier analysis of approximately 500 of the donors because counts were too low. Roughly uniform sequencing depth across donors was assumed in presence/absence analyses, although this assumption may not hold. A further reported finding was that TCR beta sequences accurately predicted the HLA-A and HLA-B alleles for most subjects in the first cohort. This cohort had only TCR beta chains sequenced, and the lack of alpha or paired-chain data limited which features could be detected. Assigning TCR associations to individual alleles was difficult when HLA alleles, especially DR and DQ, strongly co-occurred. According to a later genetic analysis, donors in an Asian-associated ancestry cluster had fewer N-insertions in productive TCRs than the roughly 700-donor mean. Several of the top co-occurrence clusters appeared to be linked to parvovirus B19, influenza, CMV and Epstein-Barr virus, according to a later analysis. In vitro tests confirmed that three of the cytomegalovirus-associated TCR beta chains recognize cytomegalovirus antigens. In a later analysis, HLA-associated TCR beta chains were found to be more clonally expanded and to have lower generation probabilities than equally common non-associated chains. The authors suggested that the approach could potentially be extended to other disease states and immunological phenotypes. The 87-base-pair reads could not distinguish some IMGT-functional V segments, including TRBV6-2 and TRBV6-3, so those segments were excluded.

This clone was counted only a few times. Which antigen it targets is not known. The record has no base qualities; no much larger clone is one base away. Reading from cysteine to phenylalanine, the CDR3 counts 13 amino acids. Solely the CDR3 DNA is kept, with 39 bases framed from the first base. CDR1 and CDR2, looked up from the germline V gene, are SGHTA and FQGNSA. The V and J ends are trimmed by 5 bases and 1 base, leaving 8 bases between them. This TCR was sampled from a male donor in good health and CMV-seropositive. The sequenced material came from PBMCs. The sequence joins TRBV7-2 to TRBJ1-1; a confident D gene designation cannot be given. CDR3 sequence: CASSRSANTEAFF. The sequenced DNA is TGTGCCAGCAGCCGCAGTGCGAACACTGAAGCTTTCTTT.